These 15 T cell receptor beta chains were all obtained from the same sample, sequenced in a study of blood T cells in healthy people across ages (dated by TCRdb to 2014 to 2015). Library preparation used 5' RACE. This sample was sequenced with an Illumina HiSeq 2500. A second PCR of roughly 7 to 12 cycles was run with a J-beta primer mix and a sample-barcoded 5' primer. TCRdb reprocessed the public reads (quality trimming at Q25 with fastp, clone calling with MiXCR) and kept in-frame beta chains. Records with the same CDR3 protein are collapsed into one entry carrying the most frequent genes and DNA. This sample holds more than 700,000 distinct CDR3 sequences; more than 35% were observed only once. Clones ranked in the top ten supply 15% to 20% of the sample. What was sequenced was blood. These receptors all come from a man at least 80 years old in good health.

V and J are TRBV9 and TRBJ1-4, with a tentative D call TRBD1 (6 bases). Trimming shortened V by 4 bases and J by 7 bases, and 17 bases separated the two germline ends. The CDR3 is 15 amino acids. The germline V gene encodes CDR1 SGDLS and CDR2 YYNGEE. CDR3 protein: CASSPSVGGLEKLFF. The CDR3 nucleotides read TGTGCCAGCAGCCCTTCGGTGGGGGGGCTTGAAAAACTGTTTTTT.

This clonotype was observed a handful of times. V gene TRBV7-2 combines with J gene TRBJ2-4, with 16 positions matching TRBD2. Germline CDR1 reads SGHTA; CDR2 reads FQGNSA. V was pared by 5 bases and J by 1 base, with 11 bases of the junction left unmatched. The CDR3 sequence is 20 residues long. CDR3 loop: CASSRVPGLAGGVAKNIQYF. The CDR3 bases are TGTGCCAGCAGCAGAGTACCGGGACTAGCGGGAGGGGTGGCCAAAAACATTCAGTACTTC.

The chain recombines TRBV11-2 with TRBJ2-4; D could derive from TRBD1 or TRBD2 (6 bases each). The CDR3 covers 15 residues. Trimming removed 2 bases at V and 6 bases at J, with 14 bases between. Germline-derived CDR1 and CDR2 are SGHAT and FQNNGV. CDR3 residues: CASSLLGGSGNIQYF. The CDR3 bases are TGTGCCAGCAGCTTATTGGGGGGCTCGGGAAACATTCAGTACTTC.

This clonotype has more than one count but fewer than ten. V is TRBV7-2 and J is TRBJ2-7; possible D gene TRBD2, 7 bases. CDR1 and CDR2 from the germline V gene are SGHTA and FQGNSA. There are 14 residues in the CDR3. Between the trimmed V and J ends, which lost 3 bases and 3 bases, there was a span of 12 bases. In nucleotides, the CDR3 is TGTGCCAGCAGCTTGGAGGGGGGGCACTACGAGCAGTACTTC. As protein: CASSLEGGHYEQYF.

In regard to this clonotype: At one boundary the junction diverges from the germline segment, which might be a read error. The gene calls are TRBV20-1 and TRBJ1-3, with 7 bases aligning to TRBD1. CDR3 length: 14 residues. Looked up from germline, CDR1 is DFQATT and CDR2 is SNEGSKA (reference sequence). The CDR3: CSTRADRAGNTIYF. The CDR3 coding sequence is TGCAGTACTAGAGCTGACAGGGCTGGAAACACCATATATTTT.

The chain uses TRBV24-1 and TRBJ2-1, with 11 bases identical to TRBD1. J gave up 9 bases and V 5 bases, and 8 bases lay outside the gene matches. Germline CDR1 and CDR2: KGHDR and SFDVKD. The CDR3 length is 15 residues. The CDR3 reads CATSVPGQGVREQFF. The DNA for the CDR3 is TGTGCCACCAGTGTCCCGGGACAGGGGGTTCGTGAGCAGTTCTTC.

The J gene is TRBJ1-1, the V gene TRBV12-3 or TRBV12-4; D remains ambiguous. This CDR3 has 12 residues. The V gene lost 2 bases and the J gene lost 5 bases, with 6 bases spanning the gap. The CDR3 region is CASSLTVTEAFF. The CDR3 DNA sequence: TGTGCCAGCAGTTTAACAGTTACTGAAGCTTTCTTT.

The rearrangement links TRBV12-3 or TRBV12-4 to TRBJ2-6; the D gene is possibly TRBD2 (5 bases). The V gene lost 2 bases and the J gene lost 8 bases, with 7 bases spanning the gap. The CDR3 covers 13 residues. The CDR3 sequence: CASSLWEPNVLTF. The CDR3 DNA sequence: TGTGCCAGCAGTTTATGGGAGCCCAACGTCCTGACTTTC.

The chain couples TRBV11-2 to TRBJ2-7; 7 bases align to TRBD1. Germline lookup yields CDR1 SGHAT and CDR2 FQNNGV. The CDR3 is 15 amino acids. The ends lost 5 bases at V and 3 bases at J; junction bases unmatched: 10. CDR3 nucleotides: TGTGCCAGCAGCATGACCGGGACAGCAATCTACGAGCAGTACTTC. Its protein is CASSMTGTAIYEQYF. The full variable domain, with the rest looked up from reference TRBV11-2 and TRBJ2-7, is EAGVAQSPRYKIIEKRQSVAFWCNPISGHATLYWYQQILGQGPKLLIQFQNNGVVDDSQLPKDRFSAERLKGVDSTLKIQPAKLEDSAVYLCASSMTGTAIYEQYFGPGTRLTVT.

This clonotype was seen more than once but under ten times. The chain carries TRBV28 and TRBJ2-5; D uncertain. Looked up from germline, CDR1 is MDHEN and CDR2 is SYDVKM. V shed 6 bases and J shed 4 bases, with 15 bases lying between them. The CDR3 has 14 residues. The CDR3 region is CASSQPERRETQYF. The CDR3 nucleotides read TGTGCCAGCAGCCAGCCTGAACGGCGAGAGACCCAGTACTTC.

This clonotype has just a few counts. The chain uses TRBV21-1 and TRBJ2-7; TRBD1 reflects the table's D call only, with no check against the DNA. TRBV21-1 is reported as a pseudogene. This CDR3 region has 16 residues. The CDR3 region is CASSTRGPPISYEQYF. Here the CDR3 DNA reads TGTGCCAGCAGCACTCGGGGACCCCCGATTTCCTACGAGCAGTACTTC.

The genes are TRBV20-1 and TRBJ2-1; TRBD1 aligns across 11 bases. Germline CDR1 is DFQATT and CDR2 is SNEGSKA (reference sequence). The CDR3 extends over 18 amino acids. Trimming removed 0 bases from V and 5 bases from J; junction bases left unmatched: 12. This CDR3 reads CSARDQGQGAPFHNEQFF. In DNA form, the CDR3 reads TGCAGTGCTAGAGATCAAGGACAGGGGGCCCCTTTTCACAATGAGCAGTTCTTC.

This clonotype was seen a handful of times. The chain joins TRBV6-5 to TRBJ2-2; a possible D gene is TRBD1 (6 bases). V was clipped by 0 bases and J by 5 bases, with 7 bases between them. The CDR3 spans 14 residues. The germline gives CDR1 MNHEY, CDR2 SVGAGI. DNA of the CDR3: TGTGCCAGCAGTTACTCCAGGGGTACCGGGGAGCTGTTTTTT. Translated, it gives CASSYSRGTGELFF.

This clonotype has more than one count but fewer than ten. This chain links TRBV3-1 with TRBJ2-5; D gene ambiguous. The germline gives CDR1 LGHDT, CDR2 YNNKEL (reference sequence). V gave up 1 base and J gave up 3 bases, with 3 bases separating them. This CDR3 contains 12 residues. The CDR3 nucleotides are TGTGCCAGCAGCCAAGTTAAAGAGACCCAGTACTTC. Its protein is CASSQVKETQYF.

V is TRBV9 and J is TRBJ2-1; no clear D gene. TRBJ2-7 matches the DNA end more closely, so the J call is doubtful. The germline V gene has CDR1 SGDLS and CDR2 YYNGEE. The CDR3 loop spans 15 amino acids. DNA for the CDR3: TGTGCCAGCAGCTCCCGACCAGATTCCTACAATGAGCAGTACTTC. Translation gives CASSSRPDSYNEQYF.